This T cell receptor (beta chain) was retrieved from a study of blood T cells in healthy people across ages. Study context: Capture by template switching was about one barcoded beta molecule per two T cells.

In this sample, this clonotype turned up a few times. V shed 4 bases, J shed 8 bases, and the junction held 6 bases outside the gene matches. The CDR3 spans 15 residues. In germline, CDR1 is SGHRS, CDR2 YFSETQ. Sample-barcoded 5' priming and a J-beta primer mix drove a second PCR of roughly 6 to 12 cycles. MiXCR was run by TCRdb on the 5' RACE reads, yielding one entry per CDR3 protein. The sample shows about 1,400,000 distinct CDR3 sequences, around 39% of them seen only once. Material: blood. V and J are TRBV5-1 and TRBJ2-1, with 13 bases fitting TRBD2. The source of this sequence is a woman in her late teens or twenties in good health. CDR3 in DNA: TGCGCCAGCAGCGTAGGGACTAGCGGGAAGGATGAGCAGTTCTTC. Translating gives CASSVGTSGKDEQFF.